This T cell receptor beta chain was sequenced in a study of T cell responses to AZD1222 COVID-19 vaccine. V lost 1 base, J lost 1 base, and 14 bases lay in between. This CDR3 has 16 amino acids. Germline V gene data show CDR1 as MGHRA and CDR2 as YSYEKL. Method: immunoSEQ multiplex PCR; TCRdb's copy keeps in-frame clones and lacks some. Of approximately 150,000 clones listed, roughly 92% are singletons. The material was peripheral blood, obtained on day 0 of AZD1222 vaccination. The V gene is TRBV4-1, the J gene TRBJ2-7; a possible D gene is TRBD2 (6 bases). This receptor was taken from an adult in good health. CDR3 coding DNA: TGCGCCAGCAGCCAAGTACGGCAGGGACTGTCCTACGAGCAGTACTTC. It specifies CASSQVRQGLSYEQYF.